What follows are 20 T cell receptor beta chains derived from one specimen sequenced in a study of T cell repertoires in cytomegalovirus infection. TCRdb passed the reads through MiXCR, listing each CDR3 protein once. The sample lists about 180,000 distinct CDR3 sequences, approximately 18% occurring once. What was sequenced was CD8+ T cells from PBMCs. These receptors came from a human donor in good health (CMV status not recorded). Some clones in this sample may be carry-over from other donors' samples.

This clonotype was observed a few times. The chain has TRBV7-4 and TRBJ2-7; TRBD1 aligns across 9 bases. V was pared by 5 bases and J by 6 bases, with 11 bases of the junction left unmatched. Looked up from germline, CDR1 is SGHVT and CDR2 is SQSDAQ. CDR3 length: 15 residues. CDR3 coding DNA: TGTGCCAGCAGCCCGACGGGACAGGGAAGGAGCGAGCAGTACTTC. Translated, it gives CASSPTGQGRSEQYF.

The rearrangement joins TRBV7-9 to TRBJ1-4; no reliable D call. V was pared by 1 base and J by 0 bases, with 15 bases between. The CDR3 covers 18 residues. Looked up from germline, CDR1 is SEHNR and CDR2 is FQNEAQ (reference sequence). CDR3 in DNA: TGTGCCAGCAGCTTAGTGTTGGGCAGGAGTGCAACTAATGAAAAACTGTTTTTT. Amino acid sequence: CASSLVLGRSATNEKLFF.

This clonotype was observed a few times. The V gene is TRBV6-8, the J gene TRBJ2-1, with TRBD2 identical over 11 bases. The CDR3 contains 16 residues. The germline gives CDR1 MNHGY, CDR2 SAAAGT. V was clipped by 10 bases and J by 5 bases; unmatched bases: 13. CDR3 in amino acids: CATRFTTSGAHNEQFF. The CDR3 DNA follows: TGTGCCACCCGATTCACGACTAGCGGGGCCCACAATGAGCAGTTCTTC.

This chain uses TRBV7-4 with TRBJ1-3; 9 bases agree with TRBD1. Trimming at V came to 5 bases and at J to 0 bases, leaving 23 bases not matched to a gene. The length of the CDR3 is 22 residues. CDR1 and CDR2 (germline): SGHVT, SQSDAQ. DNA for the CDR3: TGTGCCAGCAGCCCCTCCGTGTCCCGGGACAGGGATCAGGATCCCTCTGGAAACACCATATATTTT. Its protein is CASSPSVSRDRDQDPSGNTIYF.

The chain combines TRBV6-6 with TRBJ2-2; 9 nucleotides line up with TRBD2. There are 16 residues in the CDR3. The V gene's germline CDR1 is MNHNY and CDR2 SVGAGI (reference sequence). Unmatched junction bases numbered 5, after V lost 5 bases and J lost 1 base. The CDR3 sequence: CASSNLAGLNTGELFF. CDR3 sequence (DNA): TGTGCCAGCAGTAACCTAGCGGGGTTGAACACCGGGGAGCTGTTTTTT.

The chain joins TRBV7-9 to TRBJ2-5, with no clear D. Germline CDR1 SEHNR, CDR2 FQNEAQ (reference sequence). This CDR3 spans 14 amino acids. V lost 2 bases, J lost 1 base, and 8 bases lay in between. CDR3 DNA sequence: TGTGCCAGCAGCTTATCCCGGCTCCAAGAGACCCAGTACTTC. Translated: CASSLSRLQETQYF.

This clonotype was observed many times. The J gene is TRBJ1-5, the V gene TRBV7-2; D uncertain. The CDR3 is made up of 13 amino acids. The germline gives CDR1 SGHTA, CDR2 FQGNSA. Trimming stripped 3 bases from V and 4 bases from J, with 7 bases between. The CDR3 reads CASSFTANQPQHF. The CDR3 nucleotides are TGTGCCAGCAGCTTTACAGCTAATCAGCCCCAGCATTTT.

The chain employs TRBV7-8 and TRBJ2-1; 7 nucleotides match TRBD2. V was pared by 5 bases and J by 5 bases, with 9 bases of the junction left unmatched. The CDR3 has 15 amino acids. The V gene's germline CDR1 is SGHVS and CDR2 FQNEAQ. The CDR3 DNA reads as TGTGCCAGCAGCGATCTTAGGCTAGCGGACAATGAGCAGTTCTTC. It yields the protein CASSDLRLADNEQFF. The complete variable domain, with remaining parts taken from reference TRBV7-8 and TRBJ2-1, reads GAGVSQSPRYKVAKRGQDVALRCDPISGHVSLFWYQQALGQGPEFLTYFQNEAQLDKSGLPSDRFFAERPEGSVSTLKIQRTQQEDSAVYLCASSDLRLADNEQFFGPGTRLTVL.

This clonotype was recorded at least ten times. The CDR3 bases are TGTGCCAGCAGTAGCCTAGCGGGGGCCACAGATACGCAGTATTTT. This sequence encodes CASSSLAGATDTQYF. This chain links TRBV6-2 or TRBV6-3 with TRBJ2-3, with 10 nucleotides matching TRBD2. The CDR3 totals 15 residues. Trimming took 5 bases from V and 2 from J; bases not matched to a gene: 4. CDR1 is MNHEY, CDR2 SVGEGT, per germline.

This clonotype was found a few times. V is TRBV15 and J is TRBJ1-1; D may be TRBD1 (6 bases). Trimming cost V 3 bases and J 3 bases, with 14 bases left between them. Per the germline V gene, CDR1 is LNHNV and CDR2 is YYDKDF (reference sequence). The CDR3 covers 15 residues. The CDR3 sequence: CATSRAGTMDTEAFF. CDR3 coding DNA: TGTGCCACCAGCAGGGCCGGGACAATGGACACTGAAGCTTTCTTT.

In its sample, this clonotype was seen a few times. The chain uses TRBV4-1 and TRBJ2-7; 7 nucleotides agree with TRBD2. The CDR3 consists of 13 residues. V lost 1 base, J lost 7 bases, and 4 bases stayed unmatched. The V gene's germline CDR1 is MGHRA and CDR2 YSYEKL. CDR3 in amino acids: CASSQVRGREQYF. DNA of the CDR3: TGCGCCAGCAGCCAAGTGCGGGGGAGGGAGCAGTACTTC.

This clonotype was counted between two and nine times. The V call is TRBV5-4, the J call TRBJ2-2, with D perhaps TRBD1 (6 bases). Germline V lookup: CDR1 SGHNT, CDR2 YYREEE (reference sequence). The CDR3 runs 16 residues. V was pared by 4 bases and J by 5 bases, with 18 bases between. The CDR3 reads CASSNPSGTPTGELFF. DNA of the CDR3: TGTGCCAGCAGCAACCCCTCCGGGACACCGACCGGGGAGCTGTTTTTT.

This clonotype came up a few times. The chain employs TRBV4-1 and TRBJ1-1; D call uncertain. The CDR3 contains 14 residues. The germline gives CDR1 MGHRA, CDR2 YSYEKL. Trimming took 1 base from V and 0 from J, leaving 6 bases between them. Written as DNA, the CDR3 is TGCGCCAGCAGCCAAGCCTCCCTGAACACTGAAGCTTTCTTT. Protein product: CASSQASLNTEAFF.

This sequence joins TRBV4-1 and TRBJ2-7; D ambiguous. V was clipped by 1 base and J by 1 base, with 17 bases between them. Germline V gene data show CDR1 as MGHRA and CDR2 as YSYEKL. The CDR3 runs 17 residues. The CDR3 here is CASSQVRGAVSSYEQYF. The DNA of the CDR3 is TGCGCCAGCAGCCAAGTAAGAGGTGCCGTCTCTTCCTACGAGCAGTACTTC.

This chain links TRBV20-1 with TRBJ1-3, with D possibly matching TRBD1 (6 bases). With 0 bases removed from V and 0 bases from J, the gap between germline ends came to 18 bases. CDR1 and CDR2 (germline): DFQATT, SNEGSKA (reference sequence). The length of the CDR3 is 18 residues. Here the CDR3 DNA reads TGCAGTGCTAGAGATCGAAGGGGGAGGGGATACTCTGGAAACACCATATATTTT. This sequence encodes CSARDRRGRGYSGNTIYF.

In its sample, this clonotype was seen a few times. The gene calls are TRBV7-9 and TRBJ2-5; D perhaps matches TRBD1 (6 bases). CDR1 SEHNR and CDR2 FQNEAQ come from the germline V gene (reference sequence). The CDR3 consists of 15 residues. The ends were cut back, 6 bases at V and 2 bases at J, with 16 bases in the middle. CDR3 in amino acids: CASRPTGLLQETQYF. The CDR3 DNA follows: TGTGCCAGCAGACCCACAGGGCTACTTCAAGAGACCCAGTACTTC.

The sample holds a few counts of this clonotype. This chain links TRBV28 with TRBJ2-2, with 9 nucleotides matching TRBD1. The J segment lost 6 bases and the V segment lost 4 bases, leaving 3 bases of the junction unmatched. CDR3 size: 14 residues. Looked up from germline, CDR1 is MDHEN and CDR2 is SYDVKM. The CDR3 bases are TGTGCCAGCAGTTCTACAGGGGGCCCCGGGGAGCTGTTTTTT. Translating gives CASSSTGGPGELFF.

The J gene is TRBJ2-7, the V gene TRBV11-2, with D tentatively TRBD2 (7 bases). With 5 bases removed from V and 2 bases from J, the gap between germline ends came to 13 bases. Germline V gives CDR1 SGHAT, CDR2 FQNNGV. The CDR3 is made up of 14 amino acids. The CDR3 nucleotides are TGTGCCAGCAGCCGCGGGGGCGATGCCTACGAGCAGTACTTC. Protein sequence: CASSRGGDAYEQYF. The full variable domain, completed using reference TRBV11-2 and TRBJ2-7, is EAGVAQSPRYKIIEKRQSVAFWCNPISGHATLYWYQQILGQGPKLLIQFQNNGVVDDSQLPKDRFSAERLKGVDSTLKIQPAKLEDSAVYLCASSRGGDAYEQYFGPGTRLTVT.

This chain connects TRBV7-2 to TRBJ2-2; D not certain. The V end lost 5 bases, the J end lost 4 bases, and 11 bases lay between the germline ends. CDR3 length equals 14 residues. CDR1 SGHTA and CDR2 FQGNSA come from the germline V gene. CDR3 coding DNA: TGTGCCAGCAGCCAGGAGATTAGCACCGGGGAGCTGTTTTTT. Encoded protein: CASSQEISTGELFF.

Concerning this clonotype: A read error may explain this, as a much larger clone is one base away. This rearrangement joins TRBV7-2 to TRBJ2-3; D may match TRBD1 or TRBD2 (5 bases each). The CDR3 totals 18 residues. Germline CDR1 and CDR2: SGHTA and FQGNSA. CDR3 loop: CDSSFVIDGALFTDTQYF. The CDR3 DNA reads TGTGACAGCAGCTTTGTGATTGACGGGGCCCTTTTCACAGATACGCAGTATTTT.